The next 12 T cell receptor beta chains were all read from a single sample in a study of blood T cell repertoires in COVID-19. Measured with immunoSEQ multiplex PCR; TCRdb has only the in-frame clones, and not every one. The table records 70,000 to 95,000 clones, 80% of them present only once. Sequences were obtained from peripheral blood. These receptors all stem from a human donor in a cohort sampled during active COVID-19.

The chain is built from TRBV3-1 (or the pseudogene TRBV3-2) and TRBJ1-4; 10 positions agree with TRBD1. The germline V gene encodes CDR1 LGHDT and CDR2 YNNKEL (reference sequence). The CDR3 is 15 residues long. After removal of 4 bases from V and 5 bases from J, the junction contained 4 bases not matched to a gene. CDR3 residues: CASSRGQGGNEKLFF. CDR3 nucleotide sequence: TGTGCCAGCAGCCGCGGACAGGGGGGGAATGAAAAACTGTTTTTT.

The sample holds one count of this clone. V is TRBV7-8 and J is TRBJ2-1, with TRBD2 as a possible D gene (5 bases). Germline lookup yields CDR1 SGHVS and CDR2 FQNEAQ. This CDR3 comprises 14 residues. Trimming removed 5 bases from V and 4 bases from J, with 12 bases in between. CDR3 amino acids: CASSPRGAYNEQFF. The CDR3, as DNA: TGTGCCAGCAGCCCTCGGGGAGCATACAATGAGCAGTTCTTC.

This chain connects TRBV30 to TRBJ1-2; 11 bases line up with TRBD1. The CDR3 is made up of 14 amino acids. V gave up 1 base and J gave up 10 bases; unmatched junction bases: 8. Germline CDR1 and CDR2: GTSNPN and SVGIG (reference sequence). Written as DNA, the CDR3 is TGTGCCTGGAGTGCAACCCCGGGACAGGGGGACTACACCTTC. Translating it yields CAWSATPGQGDYTF.

The chain is built from TRBV28 and TRBJ2-2; 7 bases are shared with TRBD1. The junction had 5 bases not matched to a gene; V was cut back by 6 bases and J by 1 base. From germline, CDR1 is MDHEN and CDR2 SYDVKM. The CDR3 consists of 15 residues. This CDR3 reads CASRLGDRNTGELFF. In DNA, the CDR3 is TGTGCCAGCAGACTCGGGGACAGGAACACCGGGGAGCTGTTTTTT.

V and J are TRBV20-1 and TRBJ1-2; D gene unclear. Germline lookup yields CDR1 DFQATT and CDR2 SNEGSKA (reference sequence). With 6 bases removed from V and 4 bases from J, the gap between germline ends came to 9 bases. The CDR3 runs to 11 residues. This chain's CDR3 is CSAPGVYGYTF. CDR3 coding DNA: TGCAGTGCCCCGGGAGTCTATGGCTACACCTTC.

CDR3 nucleotides: TGTGCCAGCAGTGAAGACAGATTCTCTGGAAACACCATATATTTT. The encoded protein is CASSEDRFSGNTIYF. This rearrangement joins TRBV6-1 to TRBJ1-3, with unresolved D. The germline V and J ends were trimmed by 1 base and 0 bases, with 7 bases remaining between them. The germline gives CDR1 MNHNS, CDR2 SASEGT. The length of the CDR3 is 15 residues.

J is TRBJ1-1 and V is TRBV10-3; TRBD1 matches at 8 bases. The CDR3 loop spans 14 amino acids. V gave up 4 bases and J gave up 5 bases; unmatched junction bases: 6. The germline CDR1 and CDR2 sequences are ENHRY and SYGVKD. The CDR3 DNA is TGTGCCATCAGTGGCGGACAGGGTGGTACTGAAGCTTTCTTT. The encoded protein is CAISGGQGGTEAFF.

This clone was seen once. This chain links TRBV6-5 with TRBJ2-2; tentative D call: TRBD1 (6 bases). The CDR3 is 13 amino acids. The V end lost 7 bases, the J end lost 1 base, and 7 bases lay between the germline ends. Germline CDR1 reads MNHEY; CDR2 reads SVGAGI. CDR3 residues: CASKTGNTGELFF. The CDR3 nucleotides read TGTGCCAGCAAGACAGGGAACACCGGGGAGCTGTTTTTT.

For the CDR3, the DNA is TGCGCCAGCAGTCCAGGGGGCGCGAGCTCACCCCTCCACTTT. This gives the protein CASSPGGASSPLHF. The chain uses TRBV10-1 and TRBJ1-6, with 8 bases aligning to TRBD1. Germline V gene data show CDR1 as WNHNN and CDR2 as SYGVQD (reference sequence). J lost 10 bases, V lost 5 bases, and 7 bases had no gene match. The CDR3 contains 14 residues.

V is TRBV19 and J is TRBJ1-3; possible D gene TRBD1, 5 bases. Germline V CDR1 and CDR2: LNHDA, SQIVND (reference sequence). V was trimmed by 4 bases and J by 5 bases, leaving 30 bases between them. The CDR3 length is 20 residues. This chain's CDR3 is CASSSQGLAIAVAVRNTIYF. The CDR3 DNA is TGTGCCAGTAGTAGCCAGGGTTTGGCGATTGCCGTTGCCGTCAGAAACACCATATATTTT.

This chain connects TRBV5-5 to TRBJ2-7; D is undetermined. V shed 0 bases and J shed 7 bases, with 11 bases lying between them. The V gene's germline CDR1 is SGHKS and CDR2 YYEKEE (reference sequence). The CDR3 totals 13 residues. The CDR3 spells CASSLDPGREQYF. The CDR3, as DNA: TGTGCCAGCAGCTTGGACCCGGGTCGGGAGCAGTACTTC.

The chain links TRBV5-5 to TRBJ1-4; 8 nucleotides align to TRBD1. The V gene end was trimmed by 3 bases and the J gene end by 8 bases; junction bases not matched to a gene: 15. Germline V gives CDR1 SGHKS, CDR2 YYEKEE (reference sequence). CDR3 length equals 17 residues. In nucleotides, the CDR3 is TGTGCCAGCAGCTCCCAGCCCGACAGGGGAGGAGAAGAAAAACTGTTTTTT. This gives the protein CASSSQPDRGGEEKLFF. Drawing the rest from reference TRBV5-5 and TRBJ1-4, the complete variable domain is DAGVTQSPTHLIKTRGQQVTLRCSPISGHKSVSWYQQVLGQGPQFIFQYYEKEERGRGNFPDRFSARQFPNYSSELNVNALLLGDSALYLCASSSQPDRGGEEKLFFGSGTQLSVL.